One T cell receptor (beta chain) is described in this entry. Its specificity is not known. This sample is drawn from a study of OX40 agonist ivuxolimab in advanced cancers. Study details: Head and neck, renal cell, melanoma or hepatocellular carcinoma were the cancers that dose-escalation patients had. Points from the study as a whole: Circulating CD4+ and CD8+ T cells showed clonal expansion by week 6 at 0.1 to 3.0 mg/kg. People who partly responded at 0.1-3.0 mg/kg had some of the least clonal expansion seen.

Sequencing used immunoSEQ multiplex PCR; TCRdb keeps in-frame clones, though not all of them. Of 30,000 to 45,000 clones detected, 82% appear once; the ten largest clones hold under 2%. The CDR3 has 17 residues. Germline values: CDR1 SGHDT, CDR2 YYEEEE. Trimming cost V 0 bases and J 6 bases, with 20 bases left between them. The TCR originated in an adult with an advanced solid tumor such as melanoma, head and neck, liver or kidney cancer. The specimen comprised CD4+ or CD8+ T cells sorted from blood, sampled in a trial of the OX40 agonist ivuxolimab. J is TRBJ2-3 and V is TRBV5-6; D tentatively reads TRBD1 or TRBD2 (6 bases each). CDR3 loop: CASSLAGGDTQGDTQYF. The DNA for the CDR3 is TGTGCCAGCAGCTTGGCCGGAGGGGACACCCAAGGGGATACGCAGTATTTT. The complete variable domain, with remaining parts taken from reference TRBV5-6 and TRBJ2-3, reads DAGVTQSPTHLIKTRGQQVTLRCSPKSGHDTVSWYQQALGQGPQFIFQYYEEEERQRGNFPDRFSGHQFPNYSSELNVNALLLGDSALYLCASSLAGGDTQGDTQYFGPGTRLTVL.